This T cell receptor beta chain was retrieved from a study of cytomegalovirus exposure and HLA in healthy donors. Germline V gene sequence: CDR1 SEHNR, CDR2 FQNEAQ (reference sequence). CDR3 size: 17 residues. After removal of 2 bases from V and 3 bases from J, the junction contained 9 bases not matched to a gene. Broader study findings: Rare TCR sequences dominated, though some public TCRs recurred in many donors. Among the CMV-associated chains, a few were confirmed in vitro as specific for CMV antigens.

As to this clone: The antigen is not known.

The donors formed part of the approximately 120-subject validation cohort, distinct from the approximately 670-subject first cohort. The repertoire was sequenced with immunoSEQ multiplex PCR; TCRdb's copy has only in-frame clones and lacks some. The table records 260,000 or so clones, 87% of them present only once. The origin of this receptor is a man aged 18 to 35 in good health and CMV-seronegative. This chain links TRBV7-9 with TRBJ2-3; 9 bases match TRBD1. Sequencing input: PBMCs. CDR3 in amino acids: CASSLTTGTGMTDTQYF. CDR3 DNA sequence: TGTGCCAGCAGCTTAACTACCGGGACAGGGATGACAGATACGCAGTATTTT.